Below, 7 T cell receptor beta chains from the same sample are listed, as sequenced in a study of T cell repertoires in cytomegalovirus infection. TCRdb recomputed calls from the reads with MiXCR, one row per CDR3 protein. The data show about 740,000 distinct CDR3 sequences, about a third seen once. What was sequenced was PBMCs. The origin of the receptors is a human donor in good health (CMV status not recorded). Some clones in this sample may be carry-over from other donors' samples.

The chain recombines TRBV20-1 with TRBJ1-1; 9 bases are a match to TRBD1. The V segment lost 1 base and the J segment 1 base; nucleotides outside the gene matches: 19. The CDR3 runs 20 residues. Germline CDR1 reads DFQATT; CDR2 reads SNEGSKA (reference sequence). CDR3 sequence reads: CSARGGPGTGLDRGNTEAFF. Here the CDR3 DNA reads TGCAGTGCTAGAGGGGGGCCTGGGACAGGGCTCGATCGGGGGAACACTGAAGCTTTCTTT.

Turning to this clonotype: One junction end disagrees with the germline gene, perhaps due to a read error. The chain employs TRBV10-3 and TRBJ2-1; D remains ambiguous. CDR1 ENHRY and CDR2 SYGVKD come from the germline V gene. The CDR3 totals 13 residues. CDR3 residues: CAISESKSDEQLF. CDR3 DNA: TGTGCCATCAGTGAGTCCAAGTCCGATGAGCAGTTATTC.

The J gene is TRBJ2-2, the V gene TRBV5-4; D perhaps matches TRBD2 (6 bases). This CDR3 comprises 15 residues. V lost 4 bases to trimming and J lost 4 bases, with 14 bases between them. Germline values: CDR1 SGHNT, CDR2 YYREEE (reference sequence). The CDR3 DNA sequence: TGTGCCAGCAGCGGTGGAGGGCCAGGCACCGGGGAGCTGTTTTTT. Its translation is CASSGGGPGTGELFF.

The chain employs TRBV7-6 and TRBJ2-5, with D maybe TRBD1 (6 bases). This CDR3 spans 17 amino acids. The germline CDR1 and CDR2 sequences are SGHVS and FNYEAQ. Trimming took off 1 base at V and 6 bases at J, with 21 bases between the two ends. The CDR3 reads CASSLEIEDRSGQTQYF. Written as DNA, the CDR3 is TGTGCCAGCAGCTTAGAAATCGAAGACAGGTCCGGGCAGACCCAGTACTTC. Complete variable domain (other parts from reference TRBV7-6 and TRBJ2-5): GAGVSQSPRYKVTKRGQDVALRCDPISGHVSLYWYRQALGQGPEFLTYFNYEAQQDKSGLPNDRFSAERPEGSISTLTIQRTEQRDSAMYRCASSLEIEDRSGQTQYFGPGTRLLVL.

This sequence joins TRBV6-1 and TRBJ2-1; the D call may be TRBD1 or TRBD2 (5 bases each). This CDR3 region has 14 residues. In germline, CDR1 is MNHNS, CDR2 SASEGT. Between the trimmed V and J ends, which lost 7 bases and 7 bases, there was a span of 17 bases. CDR3 sequence (DNA): TGTGCCAGCATGATCGGGACGAAAGAAAATGAGCAGTTCTTC. This gives the protein CASMIGTKENEQFF.

This clonotype came up many times. The CDR3 nucleotides read TGTGCCAGCAGCTTAGTGGGGGGCCTGAACACCGGGGAGCTGTTTTTT. It is translated as CASSLVGGLNTGELFF. V is TRBV7-8 and J is TRBJ2-2; tentatively, D is TRBD1 or TRBD2 (6 bases each). Germline V CDR1 and CDR2: SGHVS, FQNEAQ. Trimming took off 1 base at V and 1 base at J, with 10 bases between the two ends. The CDR3 runs to 16 residues. Looking up the rest from reference TRBV7-8 and TRBJ2-2 gives the full variable domain: GAGVSQSPRYKVAKRGQDVALRCDPISGHVSLFWYQQALGQGPEFLTYFQNEAQLDKSGLPSDRFFAERPEGSVSTLKIQRTQQEDSAVYLCASSLVGGLNTGELFFGEGSRLTVL.

The V call is TRBV6-5, the J call TRBJ2-1; possibly TRBD1 for D (6 bases). The CDR3 has 16 amino acids. Germline V gene lookup returns CDR1 MNHEY and CDR2 SVGAGI. V was pared by 0 bases and J by 3 bases, with 12 bases between. The CDR3 nucleotides are TGTGCCAGCAGTTACTCAACTAGGGGGTTCTACAATGAGCAGTTCTTC. Its protein product is CASSYSTRGFYNEQFF.